The 2 T cell receptor beta chains below come from one sample, sequenced in a study of neurological immune-mediated disorders. Each CDR3 protein gets one entry after TCRdb re-called the 5' RACE reads with MiXCR. The sample contains under 75,000 distinct CDR3 sequences, 5.2% of which appear only once. Sequencing used PBMCs. The receptors here all came from a human donor with multiple sclerosis. The donor label of this sample is uncertain.

This clonotype was found many times. The genes are TRBV5-4 and TRBJ1-1; D may be TRBD1 (6 bases). The ends were cut back, 3 bases at V and 5 bases at J, with 17 bases in the middle. The CDR3 runs 15 residues. The germline V gene encodes CDR1 SGHNT and CDR2 YYREEE (reference sequence). The CDR3 region is CASSWGVGGGTEAFF. The CDR3 bases are TGTGCCAGCAGCTGGGGGGTGGGGGGCGGAACTGAAGCTTTCTTT.

There are many counts of this clonotype. This sequence joins TRBV29-1 and TRBJ2-7; no clear D. Between the trimmed V and J ends, which lost 1 base and 3 bases, there was a span of 10 bases. The CDR3 has 13 residues. Germline CDR1 and CDR2: SQVTM and ANQGSEA. CDR3 nucleotide sequence: TGCAGCGTTGAAGCTCCCCCGGGCTACGAGCAGTACTTC. Encoded protein: CSVEAPPGYEQYF.